Below, one TCR beta chain is given with its context. The antigen remains undetermined. The V segment lost 4 bases and the J segment 6 bases; nucleotides outside the gene matches: 6. CDR1 SGHVS and CDR2 FNYEAQ come from the germline V gene. The CDR3 is 16 amino acids. The data originate from a study of beta chain features in type 1 diabetes. Whole-study findings and limits: A pattern of fewer insertions and more deletions at VDJ junctions was seen in type 1 diabetes patients. Whatever favoring of shorter templates PCR might show would apply equally to patients and controls.

The investigators reverse transcribed all of the isolated RNA, so they sequenced expressed TCRB transcripts. Libraries were prepared by immunoSEQ multiplex PCR; TCRdb keeps only in-frame clonotypes and omits some of them. The sample contains 200,000 to 250,000 clones, about 70% of which appear only once. Sequenced sample: naive CD4+ T cells from blood. This chain connects TRBV7-6 to TRBJ2-3, with 14 bases that match TRBD2. This clonotype originated in a man under 40 in good health. In nucleotides, the CDR3 is TGTGCCAGCAGCTCTGGACTAGCGGGGGGCCGGGATACGCAGTATTTT. Translation gives CASSSGLAGGRDTQYF.